The rows below give T cell receptor beta chains drawn from one sample of a study of cytomegalovirus exposure and HLA in healthy donors. Here immunoSEQ multiplex PCR was the method, and the copy in TCRdb shows in-frame clones only, minus some. The sample yields about 160,000 clones, roughly 90% seen once. The sequencing input was PBMCs. Receptors originate from a woman younger than 45 in good health and CMV-seronegative. The CDR3 runs from the conserved cysteine through the conserved F or W. D genes are given only for firm matches. Clone size is not always given. Where it is, it says once, few, many or a class for expanded clones.

j_gene: TRBJ2-2; v_gene: TRBV10-1; d_gene: TRBD2; abundance: few; CDR3nt: TGCGCCAGTTCGACTAGCTTGAACACCGGGGAGCTGTTTTTT; CDR3aa: CASSTSLNTGELFF
j_gene: TRBJ1-2; v_gene: TRBV6-6; d_gene: TRBD1; abundance: .; CDR3nt: TGTGCCAGCAGTCAATACCCGGGACAGGGAAACACGGGCTACACCTTC; CDR3aa: CASSQYPGQGNTGYTF
j_gene: TRBJ2-3; v_gene: TRBV29-1; d_gene: .; abundance: .; CDR3nt: TGCAGCGTTGGATCAGATACGCAGTATTTT; CDR3aa: CSVGSDTQYF
j_gene: TRBJ1-2; v_gene: TRBV4-3; d_gene: TRBD1; abundance: .; CDR3nt: TGCGCCAGCAGCCCTGGGACAGAGCTTAACTATGGCTACACCTTC; CDR3aa: CASSPGTELNYGYTF
j_gene: TRBJ1-1; v_gene: TRBV19; d_gene: .; abundance: .; CDR3nt: TGTGCCAGTAGTATATCTTTTGTGTCAGAAGCTTTCTTT; CDR3aa: CASSISFVSEAFF
j_gene: TRBJ1-1; v_gene: TRBV2; d_gene: .; abundance: .; CDR3nt: TGTGCCAGCAGTGAACAGGGGAACACTGAAGCTTTCTTT; CDR3aa: CASSEQGNTEAFF
j_gene: TRBJ2-2; v_gene: TRBV7-3; d_gene: .; abundance: .; CDR3nt: TGTGCCAGCAGCTTATTGTCGGCCAGCAACACCGGGGAGCTGTTTTTT; CDR3aa: CASSLLSASNTGELFF
j_gene: TRBJ2-2; v_gene: TRBV5-4; d_gene: TRBD1; abundance: .; CDR3nt: TGTGCCAGCAGGCAGGGACAGACGGCCGGGGAGCTGTTTTTT; CDR3aa: CASRQGQTAGELFF
j_gene: TRBJ1-2; v_gene: TRBV6-5; d_gene: .; abundance: .; CDR3nt: TGTGCCAGCAGTTACTCGTCCAGCCTCTATGGCTACACCTTC; CDR3aa: CASSYSSSLYGYTF
j_gene: TRBJ2-6; v_gene: TRBV27; d_gene: TRBD1; abundance: .; CDR3nt: TGTGCCAGCAGTCAGGGACAGGTCCCCTCTGGGGCCAACGTCCTGACTTTC; CDR3aa: CASSQGQVPSGANVLTF
j_gene: TRBJ2-7; v_gene: TRBV5-1; d_gene: .; abundance: .; CDR3nt: TGCGCCAGCAGCCCGGGCTTAGGGCCGACCTACGAGCAGTACTTC; CDR3aa: CASSPGLGPTYEQYF
j_gene: TRBJ2-6; v_gene: TRBV9; d_gene: .; abundance: .; CDR3nt: TGTGCCAGCAGCGTAACTGCTTCGGGCTCTCTGAGGGCCAACGTCCTGACTTTC; CDR3aa: CASSVTASGSLRANVLTF
j_gene: TRBJ2-5; v_gene: TRBV28; d_gene: .; abundance: .; CDR3nt: TGTGCCAGCAGTTTGCCCTCACAGGGAGGAGAGACCCAGTACTTC; CDR3aa: CASSLPSQGGETQYF
j_gene: TRBJ2-7; v_gene: TRBV11-2; d_gene: TRBD1; abundance: .; CDR3nt: TGTGCCAGCACCGGACAGGGAAGGTCCTACGAGCAGTACTTC; CDR3aa: CASTGQGRSYEQYF
j_gene: TRBJ2-7; v_gene: TRBV6-6; d_gene: TRBD2; abundance: .; CDR3nt: TGTGCCAGCAGTTACTCGGCGGGAGGAGGCGAGCAGTACTTC; CDR3aa: CASSYSAGGGEQYF
j_gene: TRBJ2-7; v_gene: TRBV15; d_gene: TRBD2; abundance: .; CDR3nt: TGTGCCACCAGCAGCTCGACTAGCGGGAGTCACGGATCGCAGTACTTC; CDR3aa: CATSSSTSGSHGSQYF
j_gene: TRBJ2-1; v_gene: TRBV6-1; d_gene: .; abundance: .; CDR3nt: TGTGCCAGCAGTGTCGAGACCATGGACAATGAGCAGTTCTTC; CDR3aa: CASSVETMDNEQFF
j_gene: TRBJ2-5; v_gene: TRBV6-5; d_gene: TRBD2; abundance: .; CDR3nt: TGTGCCAGCAGTTACTGGCCCGGGACTAGTCAAGAGACCCAGTACTTC; CDR3aa: CASSYWPGTSQETQYF
j_gene: TRBJ2-3; v_gene: TRBV18; d_gene: TRBD2; abundance: .; CDR3nt: TGTGCCAGCTCACCGGGACTAGCGGGGGGGCCAGATACGCAGTATTTT; CDR3aa: CASSPGLAGGPDTQYF
j_gene: TRBJ1-2; v_gene: TRBV4-1; d_gene: .; abundance: once; CDR3nt: TGCGCCAGCAGGCAGGGAAATGGCTACACCTTC; CDR3aa: CASRQGNGYTF
j_gene: TRBJ1-5; v_gene: TRBV5-1; d_gene: .; abundance: once; CDR3nt: TGCGCCAGCAGCTTGGAGGGGGATAGCAATCAGCCCCAGCATTTT; CDR3aa: CASSLEGDSNQPQHF
j_gene: TRBJ2-1; v_gene: TRBV19; d_gene: TRBD2; abundance: .; CDR3nt: TGTGCCAGTATCCCCACCGGGAGCGGGGGGGTCCAGTTCTTC; CDR3aa: CASIPTGSGGVQFF
j_gene: TRBJ2-7; v_gene: TRBV13; d_gene: TRBD1; abundance: .; CDR3nt: TGTGCCAGCAGCTTAGGAGGAGCTCGGGTCAGGGGGTCGGACGAGCAGTACTTC; CDR3aa: CASSLGGARVRGSDEQYF
j_gene: TRBJ2-5; v_gene: TRBV9; d_gene: TRBD1; abundance: .; CDR3nt: TGTGCCAGCAGCGAGGGGGCACGGCAAGAGACCCAGTACTTC; CDR3aa: CASSEGARQETQYF